This TCR beta chain comes out of a study of blood T cell repertoires in COVID-19. Notes on this clone: Within the sample, other DNA sequences also encode this same CDR3.

Germline CDR1 and CDR2: SNHLY and FYNNEI. The V and J ends lost 3 bases and 3 bases respectively, with 11 bases between them. The CDR3 runs 14 residues. Clones were read by immunoSEQ multiplex PCR, and TCRdb kept only the in-frame ones, dropping some. The sample lists 300,000 to 400,000 clones, 75% to 90% seen once, with about 6% in the top ten. The chain uses TRBV2 and TRBJ1-1; D may be TRBD1 (6 bases). Sequenced: peripheral blood. This clonotype was obtained from a woman between 50 and 59 years old with COVID-19, enrolled during active disease. Written as DNA, the CDR3 is TGTGCCAGCAGTGAGGGGCAGGGGTACACTGAAGCTTTCTTT. It translates to CASSEGQGYTEAFF.